This record looks at one T cell receptor beta chain sequence and its context. One base away lies a much larger clone, so this may be a sequencing read error. The final CDR3 position lacks the conserved phenylalanine or tryptophan, pointing to a likely read error. Stated time point: newly diagnosed GD, antithyroid drugs for less than 3 months. PBMCs provided the RNA from which the TCR library was made. The data are from a study of regulatory T cells in long-lasting Graves disease. In the study overall: Prior antithyroid drug treatment in newly diagnosed Graves' patients lasted under 3 months.

Construction of the TCR beta libraries employed iRepertoire HTBI primers in conjunction with Arm-PCR of CDR3 regions. TCRdb reanalysed the multiplex PCR reads using MiXCR and keeps one entry per CDR3 protein. The data hold approximately 540,000 distinct CDR3 sequences, with around 12% observed a single time. The germline V gene encodes CDR1 SGHVS and CDR2 FNYEAQ. The CDR3 is made up of 15 amino acids. Trimming took off 3 bases at V and 4 bases at J, with 15 bases between the two ends. These data also formed part of another study, on T cells in Graves' hyperthyroidism and ophthalmopathy.

The source is a woman under 40 with Graves disease. The sample was peripheral blood mononuclear cells (PBMCs), taken at new diagnosis, from a patient treated with antithyroid drugs. V and J are TRBV7-6 and TRBJ1-1, with unresolved D. The CDR3 coding sequence is TGTGCCAGCAGCTTGGAGGGCAGGTGGGGCACTGAAGCTTTCTCT. Protein: CASSLEGRWGTEAFS.